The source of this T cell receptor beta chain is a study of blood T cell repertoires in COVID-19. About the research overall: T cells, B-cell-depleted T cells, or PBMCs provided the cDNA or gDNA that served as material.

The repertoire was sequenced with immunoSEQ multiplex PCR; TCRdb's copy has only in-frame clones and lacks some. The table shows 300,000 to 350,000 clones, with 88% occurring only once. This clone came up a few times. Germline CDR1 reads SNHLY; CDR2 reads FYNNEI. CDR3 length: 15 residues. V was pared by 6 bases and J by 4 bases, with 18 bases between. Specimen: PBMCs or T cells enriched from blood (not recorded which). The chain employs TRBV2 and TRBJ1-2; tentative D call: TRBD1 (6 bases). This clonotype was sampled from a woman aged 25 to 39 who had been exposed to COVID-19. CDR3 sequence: CASSGDQGKGYGYTF. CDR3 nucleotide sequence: TGTGCCAGCAGCGGAGACCAGGGGAAGGGCTATGGCTACACCTTC. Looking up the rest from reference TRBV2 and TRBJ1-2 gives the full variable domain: EPEVTQTPSHQVTQMGQEVILRCVPISNHLYFYWYRQILGQKVEFLVSFYNNEISEKSEIFDDQFSVERPDGSNFTLKIRSTKLEDSAMYFCASSGDQGKGYGYTFGSGTRLTVV.